These T cell receptor beta chains were read from a single sample in a study of OX40 agonist ivuxolimab in advanced cancers. Clones were read by immunoSEQ multiplex PCR, and TCRdb kept only the in-frame ones, dropping some. Seen here are approximately 42,000 clones, nearly 90% observed once, and the top ten hold roughly 18%. Sequencing was performed on CD4+ or CD8+ T cells sorted from blood, taken in a trial of the OX40 agonist ivuxolimab. The receptors were gathered from an adult with an advanced solid tumor such as melanoma, head and neck, liver or kidney cancer. The CDR3 runs from the conserved cysteine through the conserved F or W. The D gene is left open where the match is weak. Only part of the rows carry a size: once, few, many, or a class if the clone is expanded.

CDR3 length: 13
J gene: TRBJ1-1
clone size: NA
V gene: TRBV6-1
D gene: NA
CDR3 DNA: TGTGCCAGCAGATCAGCAGGAGGCTCCGAAGCTTTCTTT
CDR3 protein: CASRSAGGSEAFF

CDR3 length: 14
J gene: TRBJ1-1
clone size: NA
V gene: TRBV30
D gene: NA
CDR3 DNA: TGTGCCTGGACTATCGGGGGGCTTGGCACTGAAGCTTTCTTT
CDR3 protein: CAWTIGGLGTEAFF

CDR3 length: 13
J gene: TRBJ1-1
clone size: NA
V gene: TRBV18
D gene: NA
CDR3 DNA: TGTGCCAGCTCACCTTTGCAGGACACTGAAGCTTTCTTT
CDR3 protein: CASSPLQDTEAFF

CDR3 length: 15
J gene: TRBJ1-6
clone size: NA
V gene: TRBV4-3
D gene: TRBD1
CDR3 DNA: TGCGCCAGCAGCCCGGACAGGGCCTATAATTCACCCCTCCACTTT
CDR3 protein: CASSPDRAYNSPLHF

CDR3 length: 13
J gene: TRBJ2-7
clone size: once
V gene: TRBV7-9
D gene: NA
CDR3 DNA: TGTGCCAGCAGCCAGACTTCGACCTACGAGCAGTACTTC
CDR3 protein: CASSQTSTYEQYF

CDR3 length: 14
J gene: TRBJ2-2
clone size: NA
V gene: TRBV7-6
D gene: TRBD1
CDR3 DNA: TGTGCCAGCAGCATAAGGACAGGGCTCGGGGAGCTGTTTTTT
CDR3 protein: CASSIRTGLGELFF

CDR3 length: 14
J gene: TRBJ1-2
clone size: NA
V gene: TRBV7-6
D gene: TRBD1
CDR3 DNA: TGTGCCAGCAGCCGCACCACAGGGGGAAGGAGCTACACCTTC
CDR3 protein: CASSRTTGGRSYTF

CDR3 length: 15
J gene: TRBJ2-2
clone size: NA
V gene: TRBV5-5
D gene: NA
CDR3 DNA: TGTGCCAGCAGCCGGGGGACGCCTTACACCGGGGAGCTGTTTTTT
CDR3 protein: CASSRGTPYTGELFF

CDR3 length: 15
J gene: TRBJ2-6
clone size: NA
V gene: TRBV6-5
D gene: TRBD1
CDR3 DNA: TGTGCCAGCAGGACCACAGGGGCTGGGGCCAACGTCCTGACTTTC
CDR3 protein: CASRTTGAGANVLTF

CDR3 length: 14
J gene: TRBJ2-1
clone size: NA
V gene: TRBV14
D gene: NA
CDR3 DNA: TGTGCCAGCAGCCACGGAGGGGCTTACAATGAGCAGTTCTTC
CDR3 protein: CASSHGGAYNEQFF

CDR3 length: 17
J gene: TRBJ2-2
clone size: NA
V gene: TRBV9
D gene: TRBD2
CDR3 DNA: TGTGCCAGCAGCCCCCGGGCTAGCGGGGATCGTGGCGGGGAGCTGTTTTTT
CDR3 protein: CASSPRASGDRGGELFF

CDR3 length: 13
J gene: TRBJ1-4
clone size: NA
V gene: TRBV7-7
D gene: NA
CDR3 DNA: TGTGCCAGCAGCTTAGCGCCTAATGAAAAACTGTTTTTT
CDR3 protein: CASSLAPNEKLFF

CDR3 length: 15
J gene: TRBJ2-1
clone size: NA
V gene: TRBV11-2
D gene: NA
CDR3 DNA: TGTGCCAGCAGCACCAAAGGGGGGACCTACAATGAGCAGTTCTTC
CDR3 protein: CASSTKGGTYNEQFF

CDR3 length: 17
J gene: TRBJ2-2
clone size: NA
V gene: TRBV7-9
D gene: NA
CDR3 DNA: TGTGCCAGCAGCCAGCTACACACGGGGATGAACACCGGGGAGCTGTTTTTT
CDR3 protein: CASSQLHTGMNTGELFF

CDR3 length: 14
J gene: TRBJ2-2
clone size: NA
V gene: TRBV4-1
D gene: NA
CDR3 DNA: TGCGCCAGCAGCCAAGGTTCAGGGGCCGGGGAGCTGTTTTTT
CDR3 protein: CASSQGSGAGELFF

CDR3 length: 14
J gene: TRBJ1-2
clone size: NA
V gene: TRBV6-6
D gene: NA
CDR3 DNA: TGTGCCAGCAGTTACGGCAGGGGCAGCTATGGCTACACCTTC
CDR3 protein: CASSYGRGSYGYTF

CDR3 length: 12
J gene: TRBJ2-2
clone size: NA
V gene: TRBV5-1
D gene: NA
CDR3 DNA: TGCGCCAGCAGCTTGGGGGACGGGGAGCTGTTTTTT
CDR3 protein: CASSLGDGELFF

CDR3 length: 14
J gene: TRBJ1-1
clone size: NA
V gene: TRBV2
D gene: NA
CDR3 DNA: TGTGCCAGCAGTGAAAGTTGGGGTAGCACTGAAGCTTTCTTT
CDR3 protein: CASSESWGSTEAFF

CDR3 length: 13
J gene: TRBJ2-5
clone size: NA
V gene: TRBV27
D gene: NA
CDR3 DNA: TGTGCCAGCAGTCTCACAGGAGGGGAGACCCAGTACTTC
CDR3 protein: CASSLTGGETQYF

CDR3 length: 14
J gene: TRBJ1-2
clone size: NA
V gene: TRBV15
D gene: NA
CDR3 DNA: TGTGCCACCAGCAGAACCCGACAGGTCGAAGGCTACACCTTC
CDR3 protein: CATSRTRQVEGYTF

CDR3 length: 15
J gene: TRBJ2-3
clone size: NA
V gene: TRBV11-1
D gene: TRBD1
CDR3 DNA: TGTGCCAGCAGCTTAGAGGGGACAGCCACAGATACGCAGTATTTT
CDR3 protein: CASSLEGTATDTQYF

CDR3 length: 15
J gene: TRBJ1-4
clone size: NA
V gene: TRBV7-9
D gene: NA
CDR3 DNA: TGTGCCAGCAGCCGGACCACAACAACTAATGAAAAACTGTTTTTT
CDR3 protein: CASSRTTTTNEKLFF

CDR3 length: 14
J gene: TRBJ2-3
clone size: once
V gene: TRBV10-2
D gene: NA
CDR3 DNA: TGCGCCAGCAGACAGGGGGGGAGCACAGATACGCAGTATTTT
CDR3 protein: CASRQGGSTDTQYF

CDR3 length: 15
J gene: TRBJ2-1
clone size: NA
V gene: TRBV27
D gene: NA
CDR3 DNA: TGTGCCAGCAGTTTAGGCTTACCCTCCTACAATGAGCAGTTCTTC
CDR3 protein: CASSLGLPSYNEQFF

CDR3 length: 11
J gene: TRBJ2-7
clone size: NA
V gene: TRBV5-6
D gene: NA
CDR3 DNA: TGTGCCAGCAGCCCTTCCCACGAGCAGTACTTC
CDR3 protein: CASSPSHEQYF

CDR3 length: 16
J gene: TRBJ1-5
clone size: NA
V gene: TRBV6-4
D gene: TRBD1
CDR3 DNA: TGTGCCAGCAGTGAGGCGTTAGACAGGGTCGATCAGCCCCAGCATTTT
CDR3 protein: CASSEALDRVDQPQHF

CDR3 length: 15
J gene: TRBJ2-1
clone size: NA
V gene: TRBV5-4
D gene: TRBD1
CDR3 DNA: TGTGCCAGCAGACTCCAGGGGGAAACCTACAATGAGCAGTTCTTC
CDR3 protein: CASRLQGETYNEQFF

CDR3 length: 16
J gene: TRBJ1-1
clone size: NA
V gene: TRBV7-6
D gene: TRBD1
CDR3 DNA: TGTGCCAGCAGACTAGGACAGGGGCCTAGGAACACTGAAGCTTTCTTT
CDR3 protein: CASRLGQGPRNTEAFF

CDR3 length: 13
J gene: TRBJ2-7
clone size: once
V gene: TRBV4-1
D gene: NA
CDR3 DNA: TGCGCCAGCAGCCAAGATCGATGGGTGGAGCAGTACTTC
CDR3 protein: CASSQDRWVEQYF

CDR3 length: 14
J gene: TRBJ2-1
clone size: once
V gene: TRBV4-1
D gene: TRBD2
CDR3 DNA: TGCGCCAGCAGCGATCCGAGCGGGGTGGGAGAGCAGTTCTTC
CDR3 protein: CASSDPSGVGEQFF

CDR3 length: 15
J gene: TRBJ1-1
clone size: few
V gene: TRBV7-9
D gene: NA
CDR3 DNA: TGTGCCAGCAGCTTACCAATGGAGATGAACACTGAAGCTTTCTTT
CDR3 protein: CASSLPMEMNTEAFF

CDR3 length: 15
J gene: TRBJ1-5
clone size: NA
V gene: TRBV11-3
D gene: NA
CDR3 DNA: TGTGCCAGCAGCAGGGACTATTATAGCAATCAGCCCCAGCATTTT
CDR3 protein: CASSRDYYSNQPQHF

CDR3 length: 16
J gene: TRBJ1-1
clone size: NA
V gene: TRBV11-2
D gene: TRBD1
CDR3 DNA: TGTGCCAGCAGCTTCCGGACAGGCCGCGGGAACACTGAAGCTTTCTTT
CDR3 protein: CASSFRTGRGNTEAFF

CDR3 length: 18
J gene: TRBJ2-2
clone size: NA
V gene: TRBV7-9
D gene: NA
CDR3 DNA: TGTGCCAGCAGTTTGGTCGGAGGGACCGGGTCGAACACCGGGGAGCTGTTTTTT
CDR3 protein: CASSLVGGTGSNTGELFF

CDR3 length: 15
J gene: TRBJ2-1
clone size: NA
V gene: TRBV4-2
D gene: NA
CDR3 DNA: TGTGCCAGCAGCCAAGCTCGGCGAGCGGAGGATGAGCAGTTCTTC
CDR3 protein: CASSQARRAEDEQFF

CDR3 length: 14
J gene: TRBJ2-3
clone size: NA
V gene: TRBV28
D gene: TRBD1
CDR3 DNA: TGTGCCAGCAAACCAGGGACAGGGCCAGATACGCAGTATTTT
CDR3 protein: CASKPGTGPDTQYF

CDR3 length: 13
J gene: TRBJ1-1
clone size: once
V gene: TRBV7-3
D gene: NA
CDR3 DNA: TGTGCCAGCAGCTTAGCCGGGCCCACTGAAGCTTTCTTT
CDR3 protein: CASSLAGPTEAFF

CDR3 length: 16
J gene: TRBJ2-3
clone size: once
V gene: TRBV4-3
D gene: NA
CDR3 DNA: TGCGCCAGCAGCCAAGATCTGGCCAGGGGAACAGATACGCAGTATTTT
CDR3 protein: CASSQDLARGTDTQYF

CDR3 length: 15
J gene: TRBJ2-1
clone size: NA
V gene: TRBV19
D gene: NA
CDR3 DNA: TGTGCCAGTAGTTATTCCGGGCCCCGGGTCAATGAGCAGTTCTTC
CDR3 protein: CASSYSGPRVNEQFF

CDR3 length: 14
J gene: TRBJ2-7
clone size: NA
V gene: TRBV19
D gene: TRBD1
CDR3 DNA: TGTGCCAGTAGTATAACAGGGGTAGGGTACGAGCAGTACTTC
CDR3 protein: CASSITGVGYEQYF

CDR3 length: 15
J gene: TRBJ2-7
clone size: NA
V gene: TRBV5-1
D gene: TRBD1
CDR3 DNA: TGCGCCAGCAGCATAGGACAGGGAGTTATTAGCGAGCAGTACTTC
CDR3 protein: CASSIGQGVISEQYF

CDR3 length: 10
J gene: TRBJ2-2
clone size: NA
V gene: TRBV6-5
D gene: NA
CDR3 DNA: TGTGCCACCAAGGGGAAGGAGTGGTTTTTT
CDR3 protein: CATKGKEWFF